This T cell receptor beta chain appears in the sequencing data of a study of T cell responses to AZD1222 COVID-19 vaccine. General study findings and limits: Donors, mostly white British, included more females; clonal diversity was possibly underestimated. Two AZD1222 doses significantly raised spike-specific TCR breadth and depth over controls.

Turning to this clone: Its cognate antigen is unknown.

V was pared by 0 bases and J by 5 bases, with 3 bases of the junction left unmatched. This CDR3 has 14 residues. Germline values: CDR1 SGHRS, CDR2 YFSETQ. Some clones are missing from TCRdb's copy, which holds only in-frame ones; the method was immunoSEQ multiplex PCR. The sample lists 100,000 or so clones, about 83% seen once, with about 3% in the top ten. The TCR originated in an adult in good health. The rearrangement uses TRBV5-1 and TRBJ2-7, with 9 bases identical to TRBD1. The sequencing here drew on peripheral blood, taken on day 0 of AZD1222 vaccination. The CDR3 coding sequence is TGCGCCAGCAGCTTGGGGGGACAGGGAAACGAGCAGTACTTC. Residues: CASSLGGQGNEQYF.